Sequencing of this TCR beta chain was carried out in a study of blood T cell repertoires in COVID-19. Germline lookup yields CDR1 SGHTA and CDR2 FQGNSA. V was clipped by 2 bases and J by 5 bases, with 7 bases between them. This CDR3 is built from 13 residues. Sequencing was performed with immunoSEQ multiplex PCR; in TCRdb, only in-frame clones are kept and a portion is missing. Of roughly 180,000 clones listed, around 81% were seen once; the top ten hold approximately 11%. Sequenced sample: peripheral blood. This chain uses TRBV7-2 with TRBJ2-1; D gene ambiguous. The clonotype comes from a woman aged 40 to 49 with COVID-19, enrolled during active disease. CDR3 amino acids: CASSLYTDNEQFF. CDR3 DNA sequence: TGTGCCAGCAGCTTATACACCGACAATGAGCAGTTCTTC.